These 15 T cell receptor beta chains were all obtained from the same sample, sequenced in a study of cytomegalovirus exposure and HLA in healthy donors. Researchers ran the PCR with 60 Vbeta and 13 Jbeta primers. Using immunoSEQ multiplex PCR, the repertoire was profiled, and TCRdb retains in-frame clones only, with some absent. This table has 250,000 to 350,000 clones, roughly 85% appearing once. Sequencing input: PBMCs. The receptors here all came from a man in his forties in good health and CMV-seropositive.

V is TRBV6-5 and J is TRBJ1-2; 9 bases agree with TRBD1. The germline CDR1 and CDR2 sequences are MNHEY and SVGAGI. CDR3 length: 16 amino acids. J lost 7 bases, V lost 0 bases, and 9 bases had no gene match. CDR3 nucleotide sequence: TGTGCCAGCAGTTACTCGGCCTTGGGACAGGGTCGTGGCTACACCTTC. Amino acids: CASSYSALGQGRGYTF.

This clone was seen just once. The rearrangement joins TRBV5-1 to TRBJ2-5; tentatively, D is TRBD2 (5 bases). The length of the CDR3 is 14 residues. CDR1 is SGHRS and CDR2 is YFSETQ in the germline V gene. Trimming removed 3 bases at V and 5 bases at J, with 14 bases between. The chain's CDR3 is CASSSRGSVETQYF. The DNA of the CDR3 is TGCGCCAGCAGCTCACGGGGTAGTGTGGAGACCCAGTACTTC. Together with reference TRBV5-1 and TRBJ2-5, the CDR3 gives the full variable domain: KAGVTQTPRYLIKTRGQQVTLSCSPISGHRSVSWYQQTPGQGLQFLFEYFSETQRNKGNFPGRFSGRQFSNSRSEMNVSTLELGDSALYLCASSSRGSVETQYFGPGTRLLVL.

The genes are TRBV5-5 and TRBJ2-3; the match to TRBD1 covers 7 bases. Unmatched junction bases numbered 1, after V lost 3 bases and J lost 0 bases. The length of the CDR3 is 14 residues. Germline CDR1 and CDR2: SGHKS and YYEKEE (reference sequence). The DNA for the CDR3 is TGTGCCAGCAGCTCGACAGGGAGCACAGATACGCAGTATTTT. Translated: CASSSTGSTDTQYF. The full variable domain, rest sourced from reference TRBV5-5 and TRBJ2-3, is DAGVTQSPTHLIKTRGQQVTLRCSPISGHKSVSWYQQVLGQGPQFIFQYYEKEERGRGNFPDRFSARQFPNYSSELNVNALLLGDSALYLCASSSTGSTDTQYFGPGTRLTVL.

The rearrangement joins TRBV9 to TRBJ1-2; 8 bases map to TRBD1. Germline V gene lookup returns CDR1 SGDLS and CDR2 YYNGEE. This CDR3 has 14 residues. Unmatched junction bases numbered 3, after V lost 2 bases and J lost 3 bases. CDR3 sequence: CASSVGGQDYGYTF. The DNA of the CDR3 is TGTGCCAGCAGCGTTGGGGGACAGGACTATGGCTACACCTTC.

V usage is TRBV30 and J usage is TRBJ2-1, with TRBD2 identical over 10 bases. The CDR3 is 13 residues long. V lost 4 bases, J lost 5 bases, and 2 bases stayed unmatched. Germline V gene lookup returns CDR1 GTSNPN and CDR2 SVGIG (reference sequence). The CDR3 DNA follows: TGTGCCTGGACTAGCGGGAGTAACAATGAGCAGTTCTTC. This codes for CAWTSGSNNEQFF.

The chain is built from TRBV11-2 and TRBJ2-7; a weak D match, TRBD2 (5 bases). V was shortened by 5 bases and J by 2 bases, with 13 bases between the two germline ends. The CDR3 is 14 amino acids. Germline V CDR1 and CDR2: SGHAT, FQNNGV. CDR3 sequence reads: CASSRNLAPYEQYF. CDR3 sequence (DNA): TGTGCCAGCAGCCGAAATCTAGCTCCCTACGAGCAGTACTTC.

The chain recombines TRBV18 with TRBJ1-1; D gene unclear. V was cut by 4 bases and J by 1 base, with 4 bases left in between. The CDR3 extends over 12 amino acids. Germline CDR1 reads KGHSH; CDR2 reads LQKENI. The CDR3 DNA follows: TGTGCCAGCTCACGACAGAACACTGAAGCTTTCTTT. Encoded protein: CASSRQNTEAFF. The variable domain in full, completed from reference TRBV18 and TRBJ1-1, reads NAGVMQNPRHLVRRRGQEARLRCSPMKGHSHVYWYRQLPEEGLKFMVYLQKENIIDESGMPKERFSAEFPKEGPSILRIQQVVRGDSAAYFCASSRQNTEAFFGQGTRLTVV.

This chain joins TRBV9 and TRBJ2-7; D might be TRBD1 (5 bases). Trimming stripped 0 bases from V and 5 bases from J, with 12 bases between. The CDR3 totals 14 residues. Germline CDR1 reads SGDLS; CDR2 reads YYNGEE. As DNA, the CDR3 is TGTGCCAGCAGCGTAGAGGGAACGGACAACGAGCAGTACTTC. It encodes CASSVEGTDNEQYF.

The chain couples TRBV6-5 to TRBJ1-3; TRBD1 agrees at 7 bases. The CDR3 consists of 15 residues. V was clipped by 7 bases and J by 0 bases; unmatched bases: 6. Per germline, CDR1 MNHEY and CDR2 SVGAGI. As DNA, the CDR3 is TGTGCCAGCACCCGGGGGACAGACTCTGGAAACACCATATATTTT. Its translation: CASTRGTDSGNTIYF.

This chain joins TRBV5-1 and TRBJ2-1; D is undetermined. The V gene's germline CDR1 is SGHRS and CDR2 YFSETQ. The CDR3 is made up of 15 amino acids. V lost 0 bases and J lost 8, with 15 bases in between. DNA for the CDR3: TGCGCCAGCAGCTTGGAACCCACTGATACCGATGAGCAGTTCTTC. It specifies CASSLEPTDTDEQFF.

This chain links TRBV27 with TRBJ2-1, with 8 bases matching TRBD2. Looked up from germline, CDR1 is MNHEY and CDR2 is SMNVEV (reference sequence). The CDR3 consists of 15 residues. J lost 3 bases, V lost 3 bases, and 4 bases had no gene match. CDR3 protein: CASSFTLAGYNEQFF. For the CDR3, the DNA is TGTGCCAGCAGTTTCACCCTAGCGGGCTACAATGAGCAGTTCTTC.

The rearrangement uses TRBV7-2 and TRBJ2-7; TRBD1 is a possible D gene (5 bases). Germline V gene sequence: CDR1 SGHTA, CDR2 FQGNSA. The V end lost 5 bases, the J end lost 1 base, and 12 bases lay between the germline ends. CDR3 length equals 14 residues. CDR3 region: CASSLAGKSYEQYF. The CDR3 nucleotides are TGTGCCAGCAGCCTCGCAGGGAAATCCTACGAGCAGTACTTC.

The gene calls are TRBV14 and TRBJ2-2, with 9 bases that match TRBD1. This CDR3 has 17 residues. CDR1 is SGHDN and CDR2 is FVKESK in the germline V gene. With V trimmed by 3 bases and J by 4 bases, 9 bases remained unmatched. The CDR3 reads CASSQTAGTGFTGELFF. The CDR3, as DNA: TGTGCCAGCAGCCAGACGGCCGGGACAGGGTTCACCGGGGAGCTGTTTTTT.

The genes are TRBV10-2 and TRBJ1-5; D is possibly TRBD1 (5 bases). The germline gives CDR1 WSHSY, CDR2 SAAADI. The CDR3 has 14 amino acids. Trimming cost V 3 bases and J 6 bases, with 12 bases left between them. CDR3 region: CASSEMGRGQPQHF. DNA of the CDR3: TGCGCCAGCAGTGAAATGGGGCGCGGTCAGCCCCAGCATTTT.

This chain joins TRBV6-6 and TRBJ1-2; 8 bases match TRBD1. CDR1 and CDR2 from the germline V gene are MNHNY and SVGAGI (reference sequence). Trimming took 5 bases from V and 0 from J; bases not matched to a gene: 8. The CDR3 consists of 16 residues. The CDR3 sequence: CASSLEDRVANYGYTF. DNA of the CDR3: TGTGCCAGCAGTCTCGAGGACAGGGTTGCTAACTATGGCTACACCTTC.